Presented here are 17 T cell receptor beta chains from one specimen sequenced in a study of blood T cell repertoires in COVID-19. Repertoires were generated with immunoSEQ multiplex PCR, while TCRdb's copy carries only in-frame clones and drops some. This table has approximately 110,000 clones, approximately 92% appearing once. Input material: peripheral blood. The receptors were gathered from a woman at least 80 years old with acute or convalescent COVID-19.

The CDR3 DNA follows: TGCAGCGTTTCAAACATGAACACTGAAGCTTTCTTT. This codes for CSVSNMNTEAFF. The gene calls are TRBV29-1 and TRBJ1-1; D is unclear. The CDR3 sequence is 12 residues long. Germline CDR1 reads SQVTM; CDR2 reads ANQGSEA. V was clipped by 5 bases and J by 0 bases, with 7 bases between them.

The chain links TRBV5-6 to TRBJ1-6; D ambiguous. The CDR3 length is 14 residues. Germline assignment: CDR1 SGHDT and CDR2 YYEEEE. V lost 0 bases and J lost 7, with 8 bases in between. For the CDR3, the DNA is TGTGCCAGCAGCTTGGCCAGATCGAATTCACCCCTCCACTTT. The encoded protein is CASSLARSNSPLHF. The whole variable domain, filled in from reference TRBV5-6 and TRBJ1-6, reads DAGVTQSPTHLIKTRGQQVTLRCSPKSGHDTVSWYQQALGQGPQFIFQYYEEEERQRGNFPDRFSGHQFPNYSSELNVNALLLGDSALYLCASSLARSNSPLHFGNGTRLTVT.

The V and J genes are TRBV21-1 and TRBJ2-7; no check of the table's D call, TRBD1, against the DNA was made. TRBV21-1 is reported as a pseudogene. The CDR3 runs to 12 residues. CDR3 amino acids: CASRQTFGEQYF. The CDR3 DNA reads as TGTGCCAGCCGACAGACCTTTGGCGAGCAGTACTTC.

The rearrangement joins TRBV10-3 to TRBJ1-6; TRBD1 might be the D (5 bases). The V end lost 7 bases, the J end lost 4 bases, and 8 bases lay between the germline ends. CDR1 ENHRY and CDR2 SYGVKD come from the germline V gene. This CDR3 region has 13 residues. The CDR3 spells CAITGTYNSPLHF. The CDR3 bases are TGTGCCATCACAGGGACTTATAATTCACCCCTCCACTTT.

The chain joins TRBV6-6 to TRBJ2-1, with a weak D call TRBD2 (6 bases). The germline V gene encodes CDR1 MNHNY and CDR2 SVGAGI (reference sequence). V was shortened by 0 bases and J by 3 bases, with 12 bases between the two germline ends. The CDR3 contains 16 residues. DNA of the CDR3: TGTGCCAGCAGTTACTCGCTTGGCGGGGTCTACAATGAGCAGTTCTTC. This gives the protein CASSYSLGGVYNEQFF.

CDR3 protein: CASSGPGFTDTQYF. In DNA form, the CDR3 reads TGTGCCAGCAGCGGACCAGGGTTCACAGATACGCAGTATTTT. The chain joins TRBV28 to TRBJ2-3, with D perhaps matching TRBD1 (5 bases). Germline CDR1 is MDHEN and CDR2 is SYDVKM. The CDR3 has 14 amino acids. The germline V and J ends were trimmed by 6 bases and 2 bases, with 12 bases remaining between them. Looking up the rest from reference TRBV28 and TRBJ2-3 gives the full variable domain: DVKVTQSSRYLVKRTGEKVFLECVQDMDHENMFWYRQDPGLGLRLIYFSYDVKMKEKGDIPEGYSVSREKKERFSLILESASTNQTSMYLCASSGPGFTDTQYFGPGTRLTVL.

The chain recombines TRBV5-1 with TRBJ2-1, with 9 bases matching TRBD1. Germline V lookup: CDR1 SGHRS, CDR2 YFSETQ. This CDR3 contains 15 residues. With V trimmed by 4 bases and J by 8 bases, 10 bases remained unmatched. CDR3 DNA sequence: TGCGCCAGCAGCCAGACAGGGGGGAATTTCGATGAGCAGTTCTTC. Protein: CASSQTGGNFDEQFF. Full variable domain (remainder filled in from reference TRBV5-1 and TRBJ2-1): KAGVTQTPRYLIKTRGQQVTLSCSPISGHRSVSWYQQTPGQGLQFLFEYFSETQRNKGNFPGRFSGRQFSNSRSEMNVSTLELGDSALYLCASSQTGGNFDEQFFGPGTRLTVL.

J is TRBJ2-2 and V is TRBV10-3, with TRBD2 matching 7 bases. With V trimmed by 0 bases and J by 4 bases, 5 bases remained unmatched. There are 16 residues in the CDR3. CDR1 is ENHRY and CDR2 is SYGVKD in the germline V gene. The DNA of the CDR3 is TGTGCCATCAGTGAGTCCAGCGGGGAAATCACCGGGGAGCTGTTTTTT. Translation gives CAISESSGEITGELFF.

This clone was seen just once. The V and J genes are TRBV21-1 and TRBJ1-5; TRBD1 was called by the table and not checked on the DNA. TRBV21-1 is a known pseudogene. The CDR3 consists of 16 residues. For the CDR3, the DNA is TGTGCCAGCAGCAGGGTGGGGACAGGGGACCTTAAGCCCCAGCATTTT. It translates to CASSRVGTGDLKPQHF.

The chain recombines TRBV18 with TRBJ1-2; no reliable D call. Trimming cost V 0 bases and J 3 bases, with 17 bases left between them. The CDR3 is 17 residues long. CDR1 and CDR2 from the germline V gene are KGHSH and LQKENI. CDR3 loop: CASSPPGRDTRDYGYTF. In DNA, the CDR3 is TGTGCCAGCTCACCACCGGGGAGAGACACTCGGGACTATGGCTACACCTTC.

The chain combines TRBV5-1 with TRBJ2-7; D perhaps matches TRBD1 (6 bases). V was cut by 3 bases and J by 4 bases, with 11 bases left in between. The CDR3 loop spans 13 amino acids. The germline CDR1 and CDR2 sequences are SGHRS and YFSETQ. CDR3 coding DNA: TGCGCCAGCAGCTCAGGGGTAGGTTACGAGCAGTACTTC. It yields the protein CASSSGVGYEQYF.

The J gene is TRBJ1-5, the V gene TRBV2; 12 bases map to TRBD1. Germline CDR1 reads SNHLY; CDR2 reads FYNNEI. The J segment lost 6 bases and the V segment lost 4 bases, leaving 1 base of the junction unmatched. The CDR3 extends over 14 amino acids. CDR3 nucleotides: TGTGCCAGCAGTGGGGACAGGGGGCTTCAGCCCCAGCATTTT. Translated, it gives CASSGDRGLQPQHF.

J is TRBJ2-2 and V is TRBV4-3; 8 bases line up with TRBD1. The ends lost 0 bases at V and 7 bases at J; junction bases unmatched: 7. This CDR3 is built from 16 residues. CDR1 is LGHNA, CDR2 YSLEER, per germline. The DNA for the CDR3 is TGCGCCAGCAGCCAAGACCAGGGGGCGCGAGTCGGGGAGCTGTTTTTT. This encodes CASSQDQGARVGELFF.

J is TRBJ2-1 and V is TRBV7-2, with TRBD2 identical over 9 bases. Germline CDR1 SGHTA, CDR2 FQGNSA. This CDR3 is built from 16 residues. V lost 3 bases and J lost 2; bases outside the gene matches: 5. The CDR3 sequence: CASSLTSGNTYNEQFF. As DNA, the CDR3 is TGTGCCAGCAGCTTGACTAGCGGAAACACCTACAATGAGCAGTTCTTC. The full variable domain, its missing parts supplied by reference TRBV7-2 and TRBJ2-1, is GAGVSQSPSNKVTEKGKDVELRCDPISGHTALYWYRQSLGQGLEFLIYFQGNSAPDKSGLPSDRFSAERTGGSVSTLTIQRTQQEDSAVYLCASSLTSGNTYNEQFFGPGTRLTVL.

J is TRBJ2-7 and V is TRBV13; D is perhaps TRBD2 (6 bases). Germline V gene sequence: CDR1 PRHDT, CDR2 FYEKMQ (reference sequence). V was cut by 4 bases and J by 0 bases, with 10 bases left in between. The CDR3 loop spans 14 amino acids. The CDR3, as DNA: TGTGCCAGCAGCTCCGGCGGGGTCTCCTACGAGCAGTACTTC. Protein: CASSSGGVSYEQYF.

This chain uses TRBV28 with TRBJ1-5; 7 bases are shared with TRBD1. The CDR3 is 15 residues long. CDR1 is MDHEN and CDR2 is SYDVKM in the germline V gene. V gave up 6 bases and J gave up 0 bases; unmatched junction bases: 5. The chain's CDR3 is CASSGTDISNQPQHF. The CDR3 DNA sequence: TGTGCCAGCAGCGGGACAGATATTAGCAATCAGCCCCAGCATTTT.

CDR3 bases: TGCGCCAGCAGCCGACAGGGGTATGGATCCGGGGGGACTGAAGCTTTCTTT. Its translation is CASSRQGYGSGGTEAFF. The chain joins TRBV5-1 to TRBJ1-1; TRBD1 matches at 8 bases. Germline V gives CDR1 SGHRS, CDR2 YFSETQ. The J segment lost 5 bases and the V segment lost 4 bases, leaving 16 bases of the junction unmatched. The CDR3 consists of 17 residues. The variable domain in full, with the rest retrieved from reference TRBV5-1 and TRBJ1-1, is KAGVTQTPRYLIKTRGQQVTLSCSPISGHRSVSWYQQTPGQGLQFLFEYFSETQRNKGNFPGRFSGRQFSNSRSEMNVSTLELGDSALYLCASSRQGYGSGGTEAFFGQGTRLTVV.